These 10 T cell receptor beta chains came from one sample sequenced in a study of human T cells and chemical hapten exposure. The sample's time point: patch test 1, 2 weeks after DPC sensitization. Specified treatment: therapeutic diphenylcyclopropenone sensitization with weekly scalp DPC. TCRdb reprocessed the RACE reads via MiXCR and lists one record per CDR3 protein. The sample includes 150,000 to 200,000 distinct CDR3 sequences, about a fifth of them seen just once. The sample was whole blood, taken in connection with sensitization to the hapten diphenylcyclopropenone (DPC). These receptors were taken from a woman in her 50s with alopecia areata. Some clones in this sample may be carry-over from other donors' samples.

This chain connects TRBV5-1 to TRBJ2-1; 7 nucleotides match TRBD2. The ends lost 0 bases at V and 0 bases at J; junction bases unmatched: 12. The germline CDR1 and CDR2 sequences are SGHRS and YFSETQ. The CDR3 has 19 amino acids. The CDR3 protein is CASSLGAKGGGFSYNEQFF. The CDR3, as DNA: TGCGCCAGCAGCTTGGGGGCCAAGGGCGGGGGATTCTCCTACAATGAGCAGTTCTTC. The full variable domain, with the rest looked up from reference TRBV5-1 and TRBJ2-1, is KAGVTQTPRYLIKTRGQQVTLSCSPISGHRSVSWYQQTPGQGLQFLFEYFSETQRNKGNFPGRFSGRQFSNSRSEMNVSTLELGDSALYLCASSLGAKGGGFSYNEQFFGPGTRLTVL.

This rearrangement joins TRBV15 to TRBJ1-1; the D gene is possibly TRBD1 (6 bases). Trimming stripped 0 bases from V and 6 bases from J, with 14 bases between. There are 15 residues in the CDR3. Germline V CDR1 and CDR2: LNHNV, YYDKDF (reference sequence). CDR3 residues: CATSRDFGGLAEAFF. CDR3 sequence (DNA): TGTGCCACCAGCAGAGATTTTGGGGGGCTGGCTGAAGCTTTCTTT.

This rearrangement joins TRBV30 to TRBJ1-2, with 8 bases aligning to TRBD1. This CDR3 is 12 amino acids long. V lost 5 bases and J lost 7; bases outside the gene matches: 6. Germline-derived CDR1 and CDR2 are GTSNPN and SVGIG (reference sequence). The CDR3 nucleotides are TGTGCCTGGGACCTGGACAGGGTTGGCTACACCTTC. Its translation: CAWDLDRVGYTF.

In its sample, this clonotype was seen a few times. This chain uses TRBV20-1 with TRBJ1-1; D call uncertain. The CDR3 is made up of 14 amino acids. Trimming removed 2 bases from V and 0 bases from J, with 10 bases in between. Germline V gene data show CDR1 as DFQATT and CDR2 as SNEGSKA (reference sequence). The CDR3 sequence: CSARRQPVNTEAFF. CDR3 DNA sequence: TGCAGTGCTAGAAGACAACCCGTGAACACTGAAGCTTTCTTT.

CDR3 nucleotides: TGTGCCAGCAGCGCTTTTAGCGGGAGGCCCCCAGATACGCAGTATTTT. Protein sequence: CASSAFSGRPPDTQYF. The chain couples TRBV7-8 to TRBJ2-3; TRBD2 matches at 10 bases. Germline CDR1 SGHVS, CDR2 FQNEAQ. The CDR3 extends over 16 amino acids. J lost 4 bases, V lost 5 bases, and 9 bases had no gene match.

V usage is TRBV14 and J usage is TRBJ2-1, with TRBD1 matching over 8 bases. V was clipped by 6 bases and J by 7 bases; unmatched bases: 11. The CDR3 consists of 15 residues. Germline values: CDR1 SGHDN, CDR2 FVKESK. CDR3 bases: TGTGCCAGCAGGCCGACAGGGGCTAGCGTGAATGAGCAGTTCTTC. Translating gives CASRPTGASVNEQFF.

The J gene is TRBJ1-6, the V gene TRBV4-3; 8 positions match TRBD1. With V trimmed by 0 bases and J by 8 bases, 9 bases remained unmatched. The CDR3 contains 17 residues. Germline V lookup: CDR1 LGHNA, CDR2 YSLEER. CDR3 DNA sequence: TGCGCCAGCAGCCAAGAAAGAGAGGGCAGGGGGCATTCACCCCTCCACTTT. Amino acid sequence: CASSQEREGRGHSPLHF.

The chain has TRBV10-3 and TRBJ2-7; D possibly matches TRBD1 or TRBD2 (7 bases each). The CDR3 consists of 13 residues. V lost 10 bases and J 5 bases, leaving 18 bases between the germline ends. Germline CDR1 and CDR2: ENHRY and SYGVKD. CDR3 residues: CATRGGGWNEQYF. DNA for the CDR3: TGTGCCACCAGGGGAGGGGGCTGGAACGAGCAGTACTTC.

The chain joins TRBV20-1 to TRBJ2-7, with TRBD2 identical over 10 bases. The V gene end was trimmed by 5 bases and the J gene end by 0 bases; junction bases not matched to a gene: 7. The CDR3 loop spans 15 amino acids. Looked up from germline, CDR1 is DFQATT and CDR2 is SNEGSKA (reference sequence). The CDR3 sequence is CSARLAGFNSYEQYF. The CDR3 coding sequence is TGCAGTGCTCGACTAGCGGGCTTCAACTCCTACGAGCAGTACTTC.

The chain couples TRBV20-1 to TRBJ2-5, with TRBD1 identical over 9 bases. V dropped 2 bases and J dropped 6; count of bases not matched to a gene: 10. The CDR3 runs to 15 residues. Germline-derived CDR1 and CDR2 are DFQATT and SNEGSKA (reference sequence). CDR3 nucleotide sequence: TGCAGTGCTAGATACATCACAGGGGGCTTAAAGACCCAGTACTTC. It encodes CSARYITGGLKTQYF.